Each of the 5 T cell receptor beta chains below was sequenced from the same sample in a study of early T cells in non-severe SARS-CoV-2 infection. TCRdb recomputed calls from the 5' RACE reads with MiXCR, one row per CDR3 protein. The repertoire consists of roughly 90,000 distinct CDR3 sequences, with 12% to 15% occurring once and the leading ten covering about 6.1%. Sequencing was performed on whole blood. The source is an adult who was a healthcare worker with PCR-confirmed SARS-CoV-2 infection or an uninfected control (not recorded which).

The sample holds a few counts of this clonotype. V usage is TRBV29-1 and J usage is TRBJ1-2; D uncertain. Germline V CDR1 and CDR2: SQVTM, ANQGSEA. This CDR3 spans 13 amino acids. Trimming shortened V by 6 bases and J by 6 bases, and 17 bases separated the two germline ends. The CDR3 bases are TGCAGCGTCCGGGTTCAGGCGGGAAATGGCTACACCTTC. It encodes CSVRVQAGNGYTF.

This clonotype has only a few counts. This chain links TRBV21-1 with TRBJ2-5; the D call in the table, TRBD1, was not verified against the DNA. TRBV21-1 is recorded as a pseudogene. CDR3 size: 13 residues. In DNA form, the CDR3 reads TGTGCCAGCAGGCACAGGGCACAAGAGACCCAGTACTTC. Translated, it gives CASRHRAQETQYF.

The CDR3 spells CASSLEPRGSEAFF. The CDR3 DNA is TGTGCCAGCAGCTTAGAACCCAGGGGGTCTGAAGCTTTCTTT. V usage is TRBV11-2 and J usage is TRBJ1-1; TRBD1 matches at 7 bases. Unmatched junction bases numbered 4, after V lost 0 bases and J lost 6 bases. Germline values: CDR1 SGHAT, CDR2 FQNNGV. This CDR3 is 14 amino acids long. The whole variable domain, remainder taken from reference TRBV11-2 and TRBJ1-1, is EAGVAQSPRYKIIEKRQSVAFWCNPISGHATLYWYQQILGQGPKLLIQFQNNGVVDDSQLPKDRFSAERLKGVDSTLKIQPAKLEDSAVYLCASSLEPRGSEAFFGQGTRLTVV.

This clonotype was picked up a small number of times. J is TRBJ1-6 and V is TRBV25-1; D ambiguous. Germline CDR1 is MGHDK and CDR2 is SYGVNS. Trimming removed 7 bases from V and 3 bases from J, with 13 bases in between. This CDR3 has 15 amino acids. The CDR3 DNA sequence: TGTGCCAGCAAGGGTGGACTAATCTATAATTCACCCCTCCACTTT. Translated, it gives CASKGGLIYNSPLHF.

This clonotype came up a few times. J is TRBJ2-3 and V is TRBV5-6; D is possibly TRBD2 (5 bases). The CDR3 has 17 amino acids. V was shortened by 4 bases and J by 4 bases, with 22 bases between the two germline ends. Germline loops: CDR1 SGHDT, CDR2 YYEEEE. CDR3 in DNA: TGTGCCAGCAGCCCGAAATTAACACAAGGAGGAGCAGATACGCAGTATTTT. Residues: CASSPKLTQGGADTQYF.